The table lists the clone carrying this T cell receptor (beta chain) with a count of one. The sample is drawn from a study of blood T cell repertoires in COVID-19. Overall study: Spain, Italy and the United States supplied samples that represented acute and convalescent COVID-19. Sample material is recorded as cDNA or gDNA derived from T cells, B-cell-depleted T cells, or PBMCs.

The participants were between roughly 18 and 89 years old and came from under 25 US areas. Participants reported their clinical history, and cohort assignment relied on those reports. Profiled with immunoSEQ multiplex PCR; TCRdb holds only in-frame clones, not every one. The data contain about 150,000 clones, over 80% of them singletons. Trimming pared 0 bases from V and 0 bases from J, leaving 17 bases between. Germline lookup yields CDR1 SQVTM and CDR2 ANQGSEA. The CDR3 is 17 residues long. This receptor was obtained from a man aged 65 to 85 who had been exposed to COVID-19. The sequencing sample was made of PBMCs or T cells enriched from blood (not recorded which). The gene calls are TRBV29-1 and TRBJ1-2, with TRBD1 as a possible D gene (5 bases). The CDR3 is CSVEDDDIKGANYGYTF. Here the CDR3 DNA reads TGCAGCGTTGAAGATGACGACATCAAAGGGGCTAACTATGGCTACACCTTC.